The T cell receptor beta chain under discussion was sequenced for a study of blood T cell repertoires in COVID-19 (dated by TCRdb to the early 2020s). For the study in its entirety: The collaborator samples originated in the United States, Italy and Spain and spanned the acute and convalescent phases of COVID-19. The prospective study material was composed of cDNA or gDNA derived from T cells, B-cell-depleted T cells, or PBMCs. The dataset comprised deeply sampled blood TCRbeta repertoires from subjects exposed to, actively infected with, or recovered from COVID-19. The repertoires were released in a freely available public database meant as a resource for research on the immune response to SARS-CoV-2. The samples were drawn from the first 160 participants of the ongoing ImmuneRACE study and from 1,254 subjects provided by 6 global collaborators. Nearly every sample came with metadata listing a de-identified subject ID, COVID-19 status, age in years and sex. HLA class I and class II types, where available, came from metadata supplied by the sample provider rather than from assay-based typing. Overall study results and their limits: How much clinical and demographic metadata was included differed by source and by participant, and the metadata was provided uncurated.

The immunoSEQ Assay, a bias-controlled multiplex PCR, was used to amplify TCRbeta CDR3 regions from genomic DNA. The study's own analysis went as follows. Nucleated cell counts per sample were estimated from amplification of reference gene primers within the assay. To quantify the absolute abundance of each unique TCRbeta CDR3 rearrangement, sequence reads were collapsed and filtered. For each sample, productive Simpson clonality was calculated as the square root of Simpson's diversity index across productive rearrangements. TCRdb re-hosts the immuneACCESS table, in-frame sequences only. Its copies lack some clones; in the studies checked, an unresolved V gene accounts for under half of them, and the cause for the rest is not known. V, J and clone size are those of that table, while D and trimming were read from the DNA. For this sample there are around 240,000 clones; roughly 79% appear just once. Around 2% of the sample goes to the ten largest clones.

Collaborating institutions collected whole blood in K2EDTA tubes following their own protocols. For TCRbeta analysis, collaborator samples were shipped as frozen whole blood, as isolated PBMCs, or as DNA extracted from either sample type. Comment on this clone: Its antigen is unknown. Base qualities are missing; no much larger clone stands one base away. The sample has other DNA sequences that encode this CDR3 too.

The CDR3 runs 13 residues from the cysteine to the phenylalanine. Here the CDR3 DNA is all that survives: 39 bases in frame from base 1. Trimming leaves V shorter by 3 bases and J shorter by 2 bases, with the junction holding 0 bases beyond the gene matches. CDR1 is given as LGHNA and CDR2 as YSLEER, both from the germline V gene. The rearranged segments are TRBV4-3 and TRBJ2-7, and TRBD1 aligns with 8 junction nucleotides. The sequence was obtained from a woman aged 80 or over with acute or convalescent COVID-19. Sample: peripheral blood. CDR3 reads: CASSQDRAYEQYF. Here is the DNA: TGCGCCAGCAGCCAGGACAGGGCCTACGAGCAGTACTTC.